The clone carrying this T cell receptor (beta chain) was found once. This CDR3 is built from 13 residues. CDR1 and CDR2 (germline): KGHSH, LQKENI. Trimming shortened V by 1 base and J by 5 bases, and 9 bases separated the two germline ends. Authors' processing steps: Estimation of nucleated cell counts relied on the amplification of reference gene primers. The protocol was immunoSEQ multiplex PCR, while the TCRdb copy is restricted to in-frame clones and leaves out a portion. Clone size and V and J calls were adopted from that table, with D and trimming inferred from the DNA. The sample carries about 220,000 clones, 82% recorded once. This sample is part of a study of blood T cell repertoires in COVID-19. Cohort allocation depended upon clinical history that participants reported. In Cohort 3, a recovered donor had either two negative PCRs, clearance, or symptom resolution.

The sample was PBMCs or T cells enriched from blood (not recorded which). This sequence originates from a woman aged 55-70 years who had recovered from COVID-19. The J gene is TRBJ2-7, the V gene TRBV18; possibly TRBD2 for D (6 bases). CDR3 amino acids: CASSPLGLHEQYF. As DNA, the CDR3 is TGTGCCAGCTCACCACTGGGACTCCACGAGCAGTACTTC.